The 25 T cell receptor beta chains listed next were all sequenced from one sample in a study of T cells in Graves' hyperthyroidism and ophthalmopathy. TCR beta CDR3 regions were amplified from RNA. The study used the HTBI primer set for a first-round RT-PCR of the TCR CDR3. Using its own MiXCR run on the multiplex PCR reads, TCRdb lists one record per CDR3 protein. The sample consists of some 360,000 distinct CDR3 sequences, 15% to 20% of them appearing once. The sequencing input was blood. These receptors all come from a woman aged 40 to 49 with Graves' ophthalmopathy.

This clonotype appeared many times. An end of the junction differs from the germline gene, which may be a read error. This rearrangement joins TRBV19 to TRBJ2-7, with TRBD2 matching 7 bases. The length of the CDR3 is 11 residues. CDR1 LNHDA and CDR2 SQIVND come from the germline V gene (reference sequence). The CDR3 region is CASSIRRGRDF. The DNA for the CDR3 is TGTGCCAGTAGTATACGGCGGGGGAGGGACTTC. Based on the CDR3 plus reference TRBV19 and TRBJ2-7, the full variable domain is DGGITQSPKYLFRKEGQNVTLSCEQNLNHDAMYWYRQDPGQGLRLIYYSQIVNDFQKGDIAEGYSVSREKKESFPLTVTSAQKNPTAFYLCASSIRRGRDFGPGTRLTVT.

This clonotype was found many times. This may arise from a read error, as a much more abundant clone is one base away. The chain employs TRBV9 and TRBJ2-7; D not certain. Germline V lookup: CDR1 SGDLS, CDR2 YYNGEE. CDR3 length equals 14 residues. V gave up 0 bases and J gave up 3 bases, with 10 bases separating them. CDR3 nucleotides: TGTGCCAGCAGCGTAGAGGCTGGCGGCTACGAGCAGTACTTC. It codes for CASSVEAGGYEQYF.

Ten or more counts support this clonotype. V usage is TRBV4-3 and J usage is TRBJ2-7; TRBD1 matches at 10 bases. Germline assignment: CDR1 LGHNA and CDR2 YSLEER. The CDR3 extends over 16 amino acids. V lost 1 base and J lost 3; bases outside the gene matches: 6. As DNA, the CDR3 is TGCGCCAGCAGCCAAGGAGGGACAGGGGTCGTCTACGAGCAGTACTTC. Protein product: CASSQGGTGVVYEQYF.

This clonotype was seen ten or more times. The DNA of the CDR3 is TGTGCCAGCAGCGCGGGACACCTCCACGGGGAGCTGTTTTTT. It translates to CASSAGHLHGELFF. V usage is TRBV9 and J usage is TRBJ2-2; D possibly corresponds to TRBD1 (6 bases). CDR1 is SGDLS and CDR2 is YYNGEE in the germline V gene. Trimming took 3 bases from V and 7 from J, leaving 13 bases between them. The CDR3 has 14 residues.

This clonotype was detected many times. The chain has TRBV27 and TRBJ1-2; D perhaps matches TRBD1 (5 bases). Trimming took off 5 bases at V and 5 bases at J, with 18 bases between the two ends. CDR1 and CDR2 (germline): MNHEY, SMNVEV (reference sequence). This CDR3 has 15 residues. The DNA for the CDR3 is TGTGCCAGCAGTCCATACGCGGAGGGGAGGTATGGCTACACCTTC. This sequence encodes CASSPYAEGRYGYTF.

This sequence joins TRBV5-7 and TRBJ1-1; D unresolved. TRBV5-7 is reported as an ORF; its role is uncertain. Trimming stripped 4 bases from V and 8 bases from J, with 6 bases between. The CDR3 sequence is 10 residues long. The CDR3 bases are TGTGCCAGCAGCGGCCGCGAAGCTTTCTTT. Translated, it gives CASSGREAFF.

This clonotype was detected a few times. The chain uses TRBV19 and TRBJ1-4; D is uncertain. The CDR3 is 14 residues long. From germline, CDR1 is LNHDA and CDR2 SQIVND (reference sequence). Trimming removed 3 bases at V and 0 bases at J, with 5 bases between. This CDR3 is CASSISATNEKLFF. In DNA form, the CDR3 reads TGTGCCAGTAGTATCTCGGCAACTAATGAAAAACTGTTTTTT.

The sample holds many counts of this clonotype. V usage is TRBV20-1 and J usage is TRBJ1-1; D unclear. The CDR3 is made up of 13 amino acids. V dropped 6 bases and J dropped 1 base, with 12 bases sitting between them. CDR1 is DFQATT and CDR2 is SNEGSKA in the germline V gene (reference sequence). The DNA for the CDR3 is TGCAGTGCGGAAGGATCCTCGAACACTGAAGCTTTCTTT. This sequence encodes CSAEGSSNTEAFF.

In this sample, this clonotype turned up many times. The V and J genes are TRBV18 and TRBJ2-5; TRBD2 aligns across 11 bases. With 8 bases clipped from V and 5 bases from J, the junction kept 4 bases outside the gene matches. The CDR3 has 13 residues. Germline V lookup: CDR1 KGHSH, CDR2 LQKENI. DNA for the CDR3: TGTGCCAGCGCGACTAGCGGGATGGAGACCCAGTACTTC. This codes for CASATSGMETQYF. Drawing the rest from reference TRBV18 and TRBJ2-5, the complete variable domain is NAGVMQNPRHLVRRRGQEARLRCSPMKGHSHVYWYRQLPEEGLKFMVYLQKENIIDESGMPKERFSAEFPKEGPSILRIQQVVRGDSAAYFCASATSGMETQYFGPGTRLLVL.

This clonotype was found many times. V is TRBV2 and J is TRBJ1-1; D is possibly TRBD1 (6 bases). The V end lost 7 bases, the J end lost 4 bases, and 13 bases lay between the germline ends. Per the germline V gene, CDR1 is SNHLY and CDR2 is FYNNEI. The CDR3 runs 13 residues. The CDR3 is CASNRDSGTEAFF. The CDR3 DNA sequence: TGTGCCAGCAACAGGGATAGTGGCACTGAAGCTTTCTTT.

This clonotype was recorded a few times. The chain couples TRBV25-1 to TRBJ2-2; D remains ambiguous. Germline values: CDR1 MGHDK, CDR2 SYGVNS. With 2 bases removed from V and 0 bases from J, the gap between germline ends came to 10 bases. The CDR3 consists of 16 residues. The CDR3 here is CASSEMFFANTGELFF. CDR3 in DNA: TGTGCCAGCAGTGAAATGTTCTTCGCGAACACCGGGGAGCTGTTTTTT.

This clonotype was observed at least ten times. The gene calls are TRBV28 and TRBJ2-2; no clear D. Germline CDR1 is MDHEN and CDR2 is SYDVKM. This CDR3 spans 17 amino acids. V was trimmed by 1 base and J by 0 bases, leaving 12 bases between them. CDR3 loop: CASSLSAGLSNTGELFF. The CDR3, as DNA: TGTGCCAGCAGTTTATCAGCCGGCCTTTCGAACACCGGGGAGCTGTTTTTT.

This clonotype was picked up many times. The genes are TRBV5-1 and TRBJ1-6; TRBD1 matches 7 bases. Germline lookup yields CDR1 SGHRS and CDR2 YFSETQ. This CDR3 has 15 amino acids. V was clipped by 0 bases and J by 7 bases; unmatched bases: 4. CDR3 in amino acids: CASSLDQTGNSPLHF. As DNA, the CDR3 is TGCGCCAGCAGCTTGGACCAGACAGGGAATTCACCCCTCCACTTT.

As to this clonotype: This may be a read error: a much more frequent sequence differs by one nucleotide. V and J are TRBV7-9 and TRBJ2-7; D is unresolved. Germline V CDR1 and CDR2: SEHNR, FQNEAQ (reference sequence). The CDR3 has 11 amino acids. In nucleotides, the CDR3 is TGTGCCAGCAGCCCCCAATACGCGCAGTACTTC. Amino acids: CASSPQYAQYF.

This clonotype was counted many times. This chain uses TRBV28 with TRBJ2-2; 8 bases are a match to TRBD2. From germline, CDR1 is MDHEN and CDR2 SYDVKM. The CDR3 runs 19 residues. J lost 6 bases, V lost 3 bases, and 18 bases had no gene match. CDR3 residues: CASSFPLRGGRPGAGELFF. For the CDR3, the DNA is TGTGCCAGCAGTTTCCCTCTTCGAGGCGGGAGGCCAGGGGCCGGGGAGCTGTTTTTT.

This chain uses TRBV11-2 with TRBJ1-2; TRBD1 matches 8 bases. CDR3 length equals 14 residues. V lost 3 bases, J lost 7 bases, and 7 bases stayed unmatched. The V gene's germline CDR1 is SGHAT and CDR2 FQNNGV. CDR3 coding DNA: TGTGCCAGCAGCTTCGGGACAGGAAGTTTTGGCTACACCTTC. It yields the protein CASSFGTGSFGYTF.

This clonotype was recorded many times. This chain joins TRBV5-1 and TRBJ2-4; either TRBD1 or TRBD2 may supply D (5 bases each). CDR1 and CDR2 (germline): SGHRS, YFSETQ. The CDR3 has 14 amino acids. V lost 2 bases and J 1 base, leaving 7 bases between the germline ends. CDR3 nucleotides: TGCGCCAGCAGCTTTGAGGGGGCCAAAAACATTCAGTACTTC. This codes for CASSFEGAKNIQYF.

This clonotype has a count of ten or more. The chain couples TRBV29-1 to TRBJ1-2; 9 nucleotides match TRBD1. The length of the CDR3 is 15 residues. The V gene's germline CDR1 is SQVTM and CDR2 ANQGSEA. The V gene end was trimmed by 4 bases and the J gene end by 4 bases; junction bases not matched to a gene: 10. CDR3 nucleotide sequence: TGCAGCGTTGTTCCCCGGACAGGGGTCGCCTATGGCTACACCTTC. Its protein is CSVVPRTGVAYGYTF.

This clonotype was seen just once. This chain connects TRBV15 to TRBJ2-7; the D gene could be TRBD1 or TRBD2 (5 bases each). The length of the CDR3 is 16 residues. Germline V gene data show CDR1 as LNHNV and CDR2 as YYDKDF (reference sequence). V was shortened by 2 bases and J by 5 bases, with 19 bases between the two germline ends. The CDR3 spells CATSRLTGPYGNEQYF. The CDR3 DNA follows: TGTGCCACCAGCAGATTGACGGGACCCTACGGGAACGAGCAGTACTTC.

This clonotype was counted ten times or more. The chain is built from TRBV7-2 and TRBJ2-7; no reliable D call. Germline V gene data show CDR1 as SGHTA and CDR2 as FQGNSA. This CDR3 contains 12 residues. Trimming pared 8 bases from V and 5 bases from J, leaving 13 bases between. The CDR3 region has the DNA TGTGCCAGCGCCGCGAAGGTCCACGAGCAGTACTTC. It yields the protein CASAAKVHEQYF.

The chain uses TRBV28 and TRBJ2-7; no reliable D call. From germline, CDR1 is MDHEN and CDR2 SYDVKM. V lost 9 bases, J lost 4 bases, and 16 bases lay in between. The CDR3 consists of 13 residues. CDR3 loop: CASSPTDGYEQYF. DNA for the CDR3: TGTGCCAGTAGTCCCACGGACGGTTACGAGCAGTACTTC.

At least ten counts were recorded for this clonotype. The rearrangement uses TRBV6-5 and TRBJ2-7; weak D call: TRBD1 (5 bases). This CDR3 has 13 residues. Deletions cut 6 bases from V and 1 base from J, with 10 bases between. Per germline, CDR1 MNHEY and CDR2 SVGAGI. The CDR3 reads CASRLQESYEQYF. For the CDR3, the DNA is TGTGCCAGCAGACTACAGGAGTCCTACGAGCAGTACTTC.

This clonotype was observed a single time. The chain employs TRBV6-5 and TRBJ2-5; D is perhaps TRBD1 or TRBD2 (5 bases each). CDR1 and CDR2 (germline): MNHEY, SVGAGI. Trimming pared 2 bases from V and 3 bases from J, leaving 16 bases between. CDR3 length equals 16 residues. The CDR3 DNA reads as TGTGCCAGCAGTTACGCTAGGTTCGGGGCCGAAGAGACCCAGTACTTC. Translated, it gives CASSYARFGAEETQYF.

This clonotype was detected many times. The chain is built from TRBV7-2 and TRBJ2-7; a possible D gene is TRBD2 (6 bases). CDR1 is SGHTA, CDR2 FQGNSA, per germline. Trimming pared 1 base from V and 0 bases from J, leaving 10 bases between. The CDR3 runs to 15 residues. This CDR3 is CASSLVGSSSYEQYF. CDR3 in DNA: TGTGCCAGCAGCTTAGTCGGGAGTTCCTCCTACGAGCAGTACTTC.

This clonotype was counted ten times or more. This chain links TRBV10-2 with TRBJ1-1; 7 positions agree with TRBD1. Per the germline V gene, CDR1 is WSHSY and CDR2 is SAAADI. This CDR3 comprises 15 residues. The V gene end was trimmed by 6 bases and the J gene end by 6 bases; junction bases not matched to a gene: 13. The CDR3 coding sequence is TGCGCCAGCAGGGAAAGACAGGGTCTACTTTCTGAAGCTTTCTTT. Its translation: CASRERQGLLSEAFF.